This T cell receptor beta chain was documented in a study of radiotherapy plus CTLA-4 blockade in lung cancer. Findings and caveats of the study: In blood, early T cell clone dynamics reportedly predicted response best, together with interferon-beta. Blood-borne expansion of tumor-derived TCR clones followed radiotherapy plus ipilimumab.

CDR3 size: 14 residues. With 1 base clipped from V and 12 bases from J, the junction kept 8 bases outside the gene matches. Germline V gene data show CDR1 as SGHVS and CDR2 as FQNEAQ. Sequencing was performed with immunoSEQ multiplex PCR; in TCRdb, only in-frame clones are kept and a portion is missing. Found here are tens of thousands of clones, 83% of them singletons; the top ten hold around 0.79%. Turning to this clone: Its antigen is currently unknown.

The study gave focal radiation plus ipilimumab CTLA-4 blockade to patients with chemo-refractory metastatic non-small-cell lung cancer. This material consisted of peripheral blood, taken from a patient treated with radiotherapy plus ipilimumab. The chain carries TRBV7-8 and TRBJ1-4, with 7 nucleotides matching TRBD1. This receptor was taken from a human donor with non-small cell lung cancer who had stable disease on radiotherapy plus ipilimumab. The CDR3 nucleotides are TGTGCCAGCAGCTTAGGACGACAGGGTTTTGAACTGTTTTTT. Protein product: CASSLGRQGFELFF. The full variable domain, completed using reference TRBV7-8 and TRBJ1-4, is GAGVSQSPRYKVAKRGQDVALRCDPISGHVSLFWYQQALGQGPEFLTYFQNEAQLDKSGLPSDRFFAERPEGSVSTLKIQRTQQEDSAVYLCASSLGRQGFELFFGSGTQLSVL.